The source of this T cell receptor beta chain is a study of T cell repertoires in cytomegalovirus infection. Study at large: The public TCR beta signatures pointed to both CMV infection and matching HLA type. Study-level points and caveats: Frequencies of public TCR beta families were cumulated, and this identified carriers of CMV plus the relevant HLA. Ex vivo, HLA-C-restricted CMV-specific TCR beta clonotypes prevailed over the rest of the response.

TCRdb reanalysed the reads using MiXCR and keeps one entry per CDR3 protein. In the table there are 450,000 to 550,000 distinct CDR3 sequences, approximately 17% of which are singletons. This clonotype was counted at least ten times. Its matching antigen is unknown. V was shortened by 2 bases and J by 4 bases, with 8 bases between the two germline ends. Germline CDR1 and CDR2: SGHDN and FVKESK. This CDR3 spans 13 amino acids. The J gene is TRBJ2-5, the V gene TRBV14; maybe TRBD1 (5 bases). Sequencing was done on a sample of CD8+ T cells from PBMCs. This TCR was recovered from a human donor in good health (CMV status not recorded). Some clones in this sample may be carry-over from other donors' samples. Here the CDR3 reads CASSQNRRETQYF. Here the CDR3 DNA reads TGTGCCAGCAGCCAAAACAGGCGAGAGACCCAGTACTTC.